This entry is about one T cell receptor (beta chain). As originally analysed: Amplification with reference gene primers provided the estimates of nucleated cell counts. Using immunoSEQ multiplex PCR, the repertoire was profiled, and TCRdb retains in-frame clones only, with some absent. The V and J calls and clone size were taken over from that table, and D and trimming were inferred from the DNA. The sample consists of hundreds of thousands of clones, approximately 86% of them appearing once. These data belong to a study of blood T cell repertoires in COVID-19. For the study at large: Material from acute and convalescent COVID-19 was sourced from the United States, Italy and Spain. PBMCs, B-cell-depleted T cells, or T cells provided the cDNA or gDNA that made up the material.

The length of the CDR3 is 14 residues. CDR1 is SQVTM and CDR2 is ANQGSEA in the germline V gene. V gave up 6 bases and J gave up 2 bases; unmatched junction bases: 6. This sequence originates from a man between 60 and 70 years old with acute or convalescent COVID-19. Sequencing was done on a sample of peripheral blood. This chain joins TRBV29-1 and TRBJ1-5; 8 bases align to TRBD1. CDR3 in amino acids: CSVASGQGNQPQHF. DNA for the CDR3: TGCAGCGTCGCCTCGGGACAGGGCAATCAGCCCCAGCATTTT.